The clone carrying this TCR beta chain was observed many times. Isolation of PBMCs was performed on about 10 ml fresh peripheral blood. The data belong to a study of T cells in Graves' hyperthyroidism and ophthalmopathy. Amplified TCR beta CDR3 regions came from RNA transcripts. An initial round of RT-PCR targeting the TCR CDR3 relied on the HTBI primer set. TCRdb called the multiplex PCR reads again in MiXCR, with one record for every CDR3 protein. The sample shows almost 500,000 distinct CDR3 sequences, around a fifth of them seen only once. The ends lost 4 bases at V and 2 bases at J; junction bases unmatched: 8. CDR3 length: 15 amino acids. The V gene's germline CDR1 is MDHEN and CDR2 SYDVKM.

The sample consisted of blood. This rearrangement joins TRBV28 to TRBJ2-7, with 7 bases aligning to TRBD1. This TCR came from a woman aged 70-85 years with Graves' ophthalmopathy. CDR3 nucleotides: TGTGCCAGCAGTTACCCATTGGGGACAGCCTACGAGCAGTACTTC. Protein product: CASSYPLGTAYEQYF.